This TCR beta chain stems from a study of CD8 T cells in Susac syndrome. In contrast to the negatively isolated CD8+ and CD4+ T cells, TEMRA cells were FACS-enriched. Reverse transcription of about 0.45 to 1 ug RNA was carried out with random hexamers. In TCRdb, the immunoSEQ multiplex PCR reads were re-called with MiXCR into one record per CDR3 protein. The table records roughly 120,000 distinct CDR3 sequences, 85% to 95% of them present only once. The CDR3 is made up of 15 amino acids. Germline lookup yields CDR1 DFQATT and CDR2 SNEGSKA (reference sequence). Trimming took 6 bases from V and 5 from J; bases not matched to a gene: 12.

Sequencing was done on a sample of CD4+ T cells from PBMCs. This clonotype originated in a human donor with multiple sclerosis. The chain carries TRBV20-1 and TRBJ1-4; 7 bases map to TRBD1. CDR3 DNA: TGCAGTGCGAAAACCATGACAGGGACAAATGAAAAACTGTTTTTT. It translates to CSAKTMTGTNEKLFF.